This TCR beta chain was profiled in a study of cytomegalovirus exposure and HLA in healthy donors. On the study more broadly: A prior analysis found around 110 million unique TCR beta sequences from roughly 180 million T cells. An early data release held some 85 million unique TCRs from HLA-typed donors. Membership in the Caucasian-associated ancestry cluster was found for about 80% of nearly 400 genotyped donors.

For this clone: The antigen is unknown.

With 60 Vbeta and 13 Jbeta primers, the PCR was carried out. The method was immunoSEQ multiplex PCR; TCRdb's version includes in-frame clones alone and lacks a portion of them. The sample contains roughly 130,000 clones, around 80% of which appear only once. Study-wide results and limits: In an earlier analysis, about 87% or about 30%: the productive usage of most TCR beta V segments.

The J segment lost 0 bases and the V segment lost 4 bases, leaving 3 bases of the junction unmatched. The V gene's germline CDR1 is GTSNPN and CDR2 SVGIG (reference sequence). CDR3 size: 14 residues. This receptor was identified in a boy aged 2-15 years in good health and CMV-seronegative. This chain joins TRBV30 and TRBJ2-7; 10 bases map to TRBD2. The sequenced sample consisted of PBMCs. CDR3 sequence (DNA): TGTGCCTGGACTAGCGGGGGATCCTCCTACGAGCAGTACTTC. Encoded protein: CAWTSGGSSYEQYF.